Below, one T cell receptor (beta chain) is given with its context. Its antigen is as yet unknown. Unmatched junction bases numbered 6, after V lost 3 bases and J lost 2 bases. Germline-derived CDR1 and CDR2 are SGDLS and YYNGEE. The CDR3 totals 15 residues. This entry is derived from a study of shared clonotypes between healthy human individuals. The study's findings and limits: Generally, naive subsets (rather than memory subsets) showed larger estimated richness. A few donors shared 4.5% to 6.5% of their naive CD4 clonotypes.

CD8 cells regarded as naive lacked CD45RO, were positively chosen for CCR7, and omitted terminally differentiated effector memory CD45RA+ cells. Sequencing was performed with immunoSEQ multiplex PCR; in TCRdb, only in-frame clones are kept and a portion is missing. This sample has over 2 million clones; approximately 94% occur once, and the top ten carry more than 0.95%. Sequencing was performed on naive CD8+ T cells sorted from blood. The TCR sequence derives from a man aged 18 to 30 in good health. This chain uses TRBV9 with TRBJ2-5; 8 bases map to TRBD1. CDR3 DNA: TGTGCCAGCAGCGCCGTCGGGACAGGACAAGAGACCCAGTACTTC. Translating gives CASSAVGTGQETQYF.